This T cell receptor (beta chain) was recorded in a study of T-cell memory formation after mild COVID-19. General study findings and limits: CM and EM subsets held most contracting CD4+ clones; EMRA held CD8+ ones. Pre-infection memory showed some responding clones, and this suggested that cross-reactive memory joined.

J was trimmed by 10 bases and V by 6 bases; bases with no gene match: 9. Germline V lookup: CDR1 DFQATT, CDR2 SNEGSKA (reference sequence). This CDR3 region has 14 residues. The table lists this clonotype with many counts. The antigen remains undetermined. cDNA libraries for TCR alpha and TCR beta, carrying sample barcodes and UMIs, came from 5'RACE with constant-segment primers. MiXCR, run by TCRdb on the 5' RACE reads, gives a single entry per CDR3 protein. Seen here are some 450,000 distinct CDR3 sequences, roughly 18% observed once, and the top ten hold approximately 21%. The receptor's source is a man aged 18 to 29 who had mild COVID-19 (a few samples of this study predate the infection). Cell type and time point are not known. The source material was PBMCs or a T cell subset sorted from them (not recorded which). This chain connects TRBV20-1 to TRBJ2-1; 13 bases are a match to TRBD2. The CDR3 bases are TGCAGTGCGGGACGCGGACTAGCGGGGGTCGAGCAGTTCTTC. It codes for CSAGRGLAGVEQFF.